This T cell receptor (beta chain) derives from a study of T-cell memory formation after mild COVID-19. Study background: Clusters of TCRs were largely donor specific.

TCRdb reprocessed the 5' RACE reads via MiXCR and lists one record per CDR3 protein. Counted here are roughly 620,000 distinct CDR3 sequences, roughly 17% occurring once; the ten biggest clones make up around 12%. Whole-study findings and limits: The appearance of some responding clones in pre-infection memory suggested that cross-reactive memory joined.

This CDR3 comprises 15 residues. CDR1 is MGHRA, CDR2 YSYEKL, per germline. Trimming pared 3 bases from V and 2 bases from J, leaving 12 bases between. Remarks on this clonotype: Its specificity is not known.

Sequencing was performed on PBMCs or a T cell subset sorted from them (not recorded which). J is TRBJ2-3 and V is TRBV4-1, with D possibly being TRBD2 (7 bases). This TCR was sampled from an adult woman who had mild COVID-19 (a few samples of this study predate the infection). Cell type and time point are not known. The CDR3 is CASSQNGGPTDTQYF. CDR3 nucleotides: TGCGCCAGCAGCCAGAACGGGGGGCCCACAGATACGCAGTATTTT.